The 10 T cell receptor beta chains reported below all come from one sample, sequenced in a study of cytomegalovirus exposure and HLA in healthy donors. PCR was performed using 60 Vbeta and 13 Jbeta primers. The data were produced by immunoSEQ multiplex PCR, yet TCRdb's version contains in-frame clones alone and is incomplete. The repertoire holds 90,000 to 100,000 clones, with approximately 71% as singletons. The source material was PBMCs. The receptors shown here come from a man aged 50 to 60 in good health and CMV-seronegative.

The chain uses TRBV6-5 and TRBJ2-1, with a weak D call TRBD2 (7 bases). The CDR3 sequence is 16 residues long. Trimming took off 0 bases at V and 3 bases at J, with 12 bases between the two ends. Germline values: CDR1 MNHEY, CDR2 SVGAGI. In nucleotides, the CDR3 is TGTGCCAGCAGTTACTCGAGGGGGGGAGGCTACAATGAGCAGTTCTTC. Its protein is CASSYSRGGGYNEQFF.

This clone has more than one count but fewer than ten. The V gene is TRBV4-3, the J gene TRBJ1-2; 8 positions agree with TRBD1. Germline V lookup: CDR1 LGHNA, CDR2 YSLEER. V lost 8 bases and J lost 4; bases outside the gene matches: 9. The CDR3 sequence is 14 residues long. CDR3 loop: CASSRGTGPYGYTF. The CDR3 DNA follows: TGCGCCAGCTCACGGGGGACAGGCCCCTATGGCTACACCTTC.

This chain connects TRBV7-2 to TRBJ1-1, with 8 bases matching TRBD1. This CDR3 has 13 residues. V dropped 5 bases and J dropped 4; count of bases not matched to a gene: 3. Germline values: CDR1 SGHTA, CDR2 FQGNSA. The CDR3, as DNA: TGTGCCAGCAGCCTCAGGGGGCGCACTGAAGCTTTCTTT. Translation gives CASSLRGRTEAFF.

The chain carries TRBV27 and TRBJ2-7; a weak D match, TRBD1 (6 bases). The germline gives CDR1 MNHEY, CDR2 SMNVEV (reference sequence). CDR3 length: 15 residues. V was shortened by 4 bases and J by 1 base, with 14 bases between the two germline ends. CDR3 loop: CASSSQGHTSYEQYF. The CDR3 DNA reads as TGTGCCAGCAGTTCCCAGGGACACACATCCTACGAGCAGTACTTC.

The rearrangement links TRBV7-9 to TRBJ1-5; 8 nucleotides agree with TRBD1. CDR1 and CDR2 (germline): SEHNR, FQNEAQ (reference sequence). V lost 3 bases to trimming and J lost 2 bases; unmatched junction nucleotides: 0. The CDR3 is 14 amino acids. The chain's CDR3 is CASSLDRGNQPQHF. CDR3 nucleotides: TGTGCCAGCAGCTTGGACAGGGGCAATCAGCCCCAGCATTTT. Supplemented by reference TRBV7-9 and TRBJ1-5, the full variable domain reads DTGVSQNPRHKITKRGQNVTFRCDPISEHNRLYWYRQTLGQGPEFLTYFQNEAQLEKSRLLSDRFSAERPKGSFSTLEIQRTEQGDSAMYLCASSLDRGNQPQHFGDGTRLSIL.

This clone was recorded a few times. V usage is TRBV25-1 and J usage is TRBJ2-2; D might be TRBD1 (6 bases). CDR1 is MGHDK, CDR2 SYGVNS, per germline. CDR3 size: 15 residues. V lost 5 bases, J lost 4 bases, and 14 bases lay in between. The CDR3 is CASSRSGAGTGELFF. CDR3 sequence (DNA): TGTGCCAGCAGTCGATCAGGGGCGGGCACCGGGGAGCTGTTTTTT.

In regard to this clone: The sample has other DNA sequences that encode this CDR3 too. This CDR3 reads CASSQGAGRYEQYF. As DNA, the CDR3 is TGCGCCAGCAGCCAAGGGGCGGGGAGGTACGAGCAGTACTTC. The genes are TRBV4-1 and TRBJ2-7; D is perhaps TRBD2 (6 bases). With 1 base removed from V and 4 bases from J, the gap between germline ends came to 11 bases. CDR1 is MGHRA, CDR2 YSYEKL, per germline. This CDR3 region has 14 residues.

V usage is TRBV13 and J usage is TRBJ2-5, with a weak D call TRBD1 (5 bases). This CDR3 region has 17 residues. The ends were cut back, 3 bases at V and 4 bases at J, with 21 bases in the middle. CDR1 and CDR2 (germline): PRHDT, FYEKMQ (reference sequence). The CDR3 sequence is CASSFGSQGGSLETQYF. The CDR3, as DNA: TGTGCCAGCAGCTTCGGGTCTCAGGGCGGTTCGTTAGAGACCCAGTACTTC.

This clone was detected only a few times. The V gene is TRBV7-8, the J gene TRBJ2-7; 7 bases are a match to TRBD2. Per germline, CDR1 SGHVS and CDR2 FQNEAQ. J was trimmed by 7 bases and V by 4 bases; bases with no gene match: 16. The CDR3 is 16 residues long. CDR3 sequence: CASSSQAGRRGGEQYV. CDR3 nucleotides: TGTGCCAGCAGCTCACAAGCCGGCCGTAGGGGAGGGGAGCAGTACGTC.

The gene calls are TRBV6-5 and TRBJ1-5; 8 nucleotides match TRBD1. Unmatched junction bases numbered 3, after V lost 0 bases and J lost 5 bases. Germline V gene sequence: CDR1 MNHEY, CDR2 SVGAGI. This CDR3 is 15 amino acids long. CDR3 protein: CASSYSWTGHQPQHF. The CDR3 DNA follows: TGTGCCAGCAGTTACTCTTGGACAGGGCATCAGCCCCAGCATTTT.